This T cell receptor beta chain was identified during a study of cytomegalovirus exposure and HLA in healthy donors. General study points: The likely explanation for a cluster of highly shared sequence variants was sequencing artifact. Cytomegalovirus status was reportedly diagnosed by the classifier with high specificity and sensitivity. Altogether, about 160 TCR beta chains were recorded as cytomegalovirus-associated.

As for this clone: Antigen specificity is unknown.

The PCR was carried out with 60 Vbeta primers and 13 Jbeta primers. Per the authors' pipeline: In a later analysis, of 79 million or so unique beta chains, approximately 10 million appeared in at least two donors. Sequencing was performed with immunoSEQ multiplex PCR; in TCRdb, only in-frame clones are kept and a portion is missing. D and trimming come from the DNA, and the V and J calls and clone size come from that table. The repertoire consists of about 81,000 clones, with 85% to 90% occurring once and the leading ten covering roughly 2.3%. The clonotype comes from a man in his late teens or twenties in good health and CMV-seronegative. The sample consisted of PBMCs.

CDR3 nucleotide sequence: TGTGCCAGCAGCGGACCCCAGGGGAAAGATGGCTACACCTTC. Translating gives CASSGPQGKDGYTF. The genes are TRBV9 and TRBJ1-2; weak D call: TRBD1 (6 bases). Trimming removed 3 bases at V and 6 bases at J, with 15 bases between. Germline V gene sequence: CDR1 SGDLS, CDR2 YYNGEE. The CDR3 length is 14 residues.